These T cell receptor beta chains were read from a single sample in a study of blood T cells in healthy people across ages. TCRdb processed the 5' RACE reads anew with MiXCR; each CDR3 protein has one entry. The sample lists fewer than 950,000 distinct CDR3 sequences; roughly 53% were seen once. Sequencing was carried out using blood. Receptors originate from a man aged 80 or over in good health. CDR3s include the opening cysteine and the closing phenylalanine or tryptophan.

len | v_gene | CDR3aa
16 | TRBV7-2 | CASSYGTSGGTDTQYF
16 | TRBV7-2 | CASTLGFSGRTDTQYF
19 | TRBV21-1 | CASSKVRDIPSTVLYEQYF
14 | TRBV4-1 | CASSHRQGDYEQYF
15 | TRBV10-3 | CAIADRVTLHRYAYF
14 | TRBV28 | CASRKRDGTDTQYF
17 | TRBV9 | CASSVVGLAGGLEEQFF
14 | TRBV6-2/TRBV6-3 | CASSYNILGDTQYF
15 | TRBV10-3 | CAIRDRLNRGTEAFF
15 | TRBV7-2 | CASSLALTEWPEQYF
14 | TRBV5-1 | CASSLRDGNYEQYF
14 | TRBV29-1 | CSVGLAVTYNEQFF
15 | TRBV28 | CVSSSSGKTQGTQYF
15 | TRBV25-1 | CASSAASGRSYEQYF
15 | TRBV6-6 | CASSTGQGVYNEQYF
12 | TRBV29-1 | CSIEPPTDTQYF
13 | TRBV10-3 | CAISRGEPYEQYF
15 | TRBV4-2 | CASSQEGGKSNEQFF
17 | TRBV6-1 | CASSRYRGQGSTDTQYF
15 | TRBV4-2 | CASSQDRRQTGELFF
15 | TRBV18 | CASSPLPSAAETQYF